This TCR beta chain was observed in a study of response to subunit inactivated influenza vaccine. Germline V gene sequence: CDR1 MNHEY, CDR2 SVGAGI. This CDR3 is 14 amino acids long. V gave up 4 bases and J gave up 7 bases; unmatched junction bases: 6. This clonotype has more than one count but fewer than ten. Its antigen is as yet unknown. Overall study results and limits: That few new T cells are recruited by each seasonal influenza vaccination was the authors' suggestion.

TCRdb independently ran MiXCR on the RT-PCR reads; one entry per CDR3 protein. The sample includes approximately 530,000 distinct CDR3 sequences, approximately 7.1% of them seen just once. The receptor's source is a man aged 45-69 years who received an inactivated influenza vaccine. This chain connects TRBV6-5 to TRBJ1-5; 8 bases map to TRBD1. The material sequenced was PBMCs from blood, taken about 23 months after vaccination. The CDR3 spells CASSSRQGIQPQHF. CDR3 in DNA: TGTGCCAGCAGTTCCCGACAGGGGATCCAGCCCCAGCATTTT.